This TCR beta chain was obtained from a study of blood T cell repertoires in COVID-19. Study in general: COVID-19 samples collected from the United States, Italy and Spain covered acute and convalescent phases. From T cells, B-cell-depleted T cells, or PBMCs came the material, which was cDNA or gDNA.

As handled by the study authors: The authors estimated nucleated cell counts from reference gene primer amplification. Generated by immunoSEQ multiplex PCR, the TCRdb table keeps only in-frame clones and is missing some. V and J calls and clone size are copied from that table; D and trimming were computed from the DNA. The sample holds under 130,000 clones, 85% to 90% seen once. The germline gives CDR1 LGHNT, CDR2 FRNRAP. The CDR3 is 13 amino acids. The V gene lost 1 base and the J gene lost 1 base, with 5 bases spanning the gap. The receptor was derived from an elderly woman with acute or convalescent COVID-19. The chain uses TRBV12-5 and TRBJ2-7, with a weak D call TRBD1 (5 bases). The sequenced sample consisted of peripheral blood. The DNA of the CDR3 is TGTGCTAGTGGTTTGGGACAGTCCTACGAGCAGTACTTC. Translating it yields CASGLGQSYEQYF.